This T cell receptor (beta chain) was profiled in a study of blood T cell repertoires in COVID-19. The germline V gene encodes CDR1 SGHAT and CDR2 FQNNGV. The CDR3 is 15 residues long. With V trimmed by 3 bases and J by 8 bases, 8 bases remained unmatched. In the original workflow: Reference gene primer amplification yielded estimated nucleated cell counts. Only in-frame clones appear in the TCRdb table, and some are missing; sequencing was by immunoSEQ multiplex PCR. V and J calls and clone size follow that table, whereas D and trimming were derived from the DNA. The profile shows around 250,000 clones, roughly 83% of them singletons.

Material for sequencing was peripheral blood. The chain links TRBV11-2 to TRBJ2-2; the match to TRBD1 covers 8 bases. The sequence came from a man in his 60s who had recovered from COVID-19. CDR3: CASSLGTGTAGELFF. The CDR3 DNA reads TGTGCCAGCAGCTTGGGGACAGGCACCGCGGGGGAGCTGTTTTTT.